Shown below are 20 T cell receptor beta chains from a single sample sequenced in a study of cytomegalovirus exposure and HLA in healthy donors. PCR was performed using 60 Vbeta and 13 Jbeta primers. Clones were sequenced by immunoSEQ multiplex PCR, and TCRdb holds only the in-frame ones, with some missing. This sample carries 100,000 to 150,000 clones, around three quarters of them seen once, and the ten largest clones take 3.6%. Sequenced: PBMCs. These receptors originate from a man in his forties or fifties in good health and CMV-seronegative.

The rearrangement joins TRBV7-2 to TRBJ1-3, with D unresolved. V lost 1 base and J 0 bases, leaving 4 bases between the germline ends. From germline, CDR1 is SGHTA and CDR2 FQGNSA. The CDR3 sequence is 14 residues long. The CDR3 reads CASSLGASGNTIYF. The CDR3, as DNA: TGTGCCAGCAGCTTAGGGGCCTCTGGAAACACCATATATTTT. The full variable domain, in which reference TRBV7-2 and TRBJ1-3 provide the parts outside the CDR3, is GAGVSQSPSNKVTEKGKDVELRCDPISGHTALYWYRQSLGQGLEFLIYFQGNSAPDKSGLPSDRFSAERTGGSVSTLTIQRTQQEDSAVYLCASSLGASGNTIYFGEGSWLTVV.

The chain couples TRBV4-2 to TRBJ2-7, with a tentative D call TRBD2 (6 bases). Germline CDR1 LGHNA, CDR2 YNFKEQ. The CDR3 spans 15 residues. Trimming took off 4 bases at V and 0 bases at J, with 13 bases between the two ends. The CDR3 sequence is CASSPSLASSYEQYF. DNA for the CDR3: TGTGCCAGCAGCCCGTCCCTAGCGAGCTCCTACGAGCAGTACTTC.

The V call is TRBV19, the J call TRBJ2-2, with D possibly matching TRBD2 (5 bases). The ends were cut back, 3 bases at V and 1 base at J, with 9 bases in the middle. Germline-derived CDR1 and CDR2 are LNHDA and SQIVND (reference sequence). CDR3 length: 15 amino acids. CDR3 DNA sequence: TGTGCCAGTAGTATTTCGGGGATGAACACCGGGGAGCTGTTTTTT. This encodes CASSISGMNTGELFF.

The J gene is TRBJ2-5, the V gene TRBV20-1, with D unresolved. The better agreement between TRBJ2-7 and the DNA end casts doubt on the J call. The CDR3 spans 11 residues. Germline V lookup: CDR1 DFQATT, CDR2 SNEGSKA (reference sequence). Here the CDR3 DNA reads TGCAGTGCTAGCGGAAACTACGAGCAGTACTTC. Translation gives CSASGNYEQYF.

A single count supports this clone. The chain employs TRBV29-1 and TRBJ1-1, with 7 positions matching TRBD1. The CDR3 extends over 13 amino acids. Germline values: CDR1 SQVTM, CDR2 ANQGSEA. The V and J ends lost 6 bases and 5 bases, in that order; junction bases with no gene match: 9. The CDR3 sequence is CSVPGQVGTEAFF. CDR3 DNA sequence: TGCAGCGTCCCCGGACAGGTAGGGACTGAAGCTTTCTTT.

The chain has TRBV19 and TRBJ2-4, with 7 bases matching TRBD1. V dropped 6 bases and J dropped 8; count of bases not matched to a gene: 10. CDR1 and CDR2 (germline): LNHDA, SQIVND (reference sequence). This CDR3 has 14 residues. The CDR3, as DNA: TGTGCCAGTAGGGCTACAGGGGAGTGGGACATTCAGTACTTC. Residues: CASRATGEWDIQYF.

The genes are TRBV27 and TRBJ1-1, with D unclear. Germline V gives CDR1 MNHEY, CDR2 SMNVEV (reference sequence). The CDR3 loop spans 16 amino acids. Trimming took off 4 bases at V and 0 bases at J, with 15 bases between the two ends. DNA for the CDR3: TGTGCCAGCAGTTCCCGAGACGGGGTGATGAACACTGAAGCTTTCTTT. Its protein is CASSSRDGVMNTEAFF.

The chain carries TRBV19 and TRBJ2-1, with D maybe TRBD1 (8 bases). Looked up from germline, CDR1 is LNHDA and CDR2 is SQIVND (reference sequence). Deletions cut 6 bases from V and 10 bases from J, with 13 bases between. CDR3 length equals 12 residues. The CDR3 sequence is CASRNRGGEQFF. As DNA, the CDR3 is TGTGCCAGTAGAAACAGGGGGGGCGAGCAGTTCTTC.

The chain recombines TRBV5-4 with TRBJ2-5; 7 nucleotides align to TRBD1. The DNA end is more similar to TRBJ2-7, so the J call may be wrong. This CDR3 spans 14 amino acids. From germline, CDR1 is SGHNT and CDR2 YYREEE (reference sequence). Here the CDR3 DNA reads TGTGCCAGCAGCCCCGTGGAACAGGGGAACGAGCAGTACTTC. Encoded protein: CASSPVEQGNEQYF.

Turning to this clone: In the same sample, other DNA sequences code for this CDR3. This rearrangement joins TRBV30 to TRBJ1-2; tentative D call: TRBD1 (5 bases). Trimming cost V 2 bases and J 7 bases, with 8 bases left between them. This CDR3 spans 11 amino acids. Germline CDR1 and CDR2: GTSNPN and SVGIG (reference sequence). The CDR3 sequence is CAWSWGGGYTF. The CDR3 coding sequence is TGTGCCTGGAGTTGGGGGGGTGGCTACACCTTC.

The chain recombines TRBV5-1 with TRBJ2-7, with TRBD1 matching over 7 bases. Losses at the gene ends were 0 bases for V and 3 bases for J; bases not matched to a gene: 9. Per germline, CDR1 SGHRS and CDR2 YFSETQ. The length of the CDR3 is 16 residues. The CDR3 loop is CASSLALQGVRYEQYF. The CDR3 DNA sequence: TGCGCCAGCAGCTTGGCTTTGCAGGGGGTCCGCTACGAGCAGTACTTC. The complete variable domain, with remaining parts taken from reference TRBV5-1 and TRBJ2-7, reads KAGVTQTPRYLIKTRGQQVTLSCSPISGHRSVSWYQQTPGQGLQFLFEYFSETQRNKGNFPGRFSGRQFSNSRSEMNVSTLELGDSALYLCASSLALQGVRYEQYFGPGTRLTVT.

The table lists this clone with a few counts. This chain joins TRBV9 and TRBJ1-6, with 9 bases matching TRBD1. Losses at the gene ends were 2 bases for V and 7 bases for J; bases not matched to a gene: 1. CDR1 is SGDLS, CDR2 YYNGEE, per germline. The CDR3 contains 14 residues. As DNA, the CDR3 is TGTGCCAGCAGCGTGGGGACAGGGAATTCACCCCTCCACTTT. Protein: CASSVGTGNSPLHF.

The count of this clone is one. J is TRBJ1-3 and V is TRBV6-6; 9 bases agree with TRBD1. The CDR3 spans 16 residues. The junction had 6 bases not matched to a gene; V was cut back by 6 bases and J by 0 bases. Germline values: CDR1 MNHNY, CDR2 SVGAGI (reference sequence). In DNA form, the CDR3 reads TGTGCCAGCAGGGGGACAGGGACCACCTCTGGAAACACCATATATTTT. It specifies CASRGTGTTSGNTIYF.

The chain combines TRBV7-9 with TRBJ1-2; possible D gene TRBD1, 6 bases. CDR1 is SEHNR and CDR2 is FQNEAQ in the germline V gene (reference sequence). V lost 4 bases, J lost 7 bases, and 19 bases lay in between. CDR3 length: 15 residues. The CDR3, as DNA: TGTGCCAGCAGCTCGAGAGAAAGGACAGCGTTTGGCTACACCTTC. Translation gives CASSSRERTAFGYTF. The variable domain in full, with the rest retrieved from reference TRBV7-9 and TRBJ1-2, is DTGVSQNPRHKITKRGQNVTFRCDPISEHNRLYWYRQTLGQGPEFLTYFQNEAQLEKSRLLSDRFSAERPKGSFSTLEIQRTEQGDSAMYLCASSSRERTAFGYTFGSGTRLTVV.

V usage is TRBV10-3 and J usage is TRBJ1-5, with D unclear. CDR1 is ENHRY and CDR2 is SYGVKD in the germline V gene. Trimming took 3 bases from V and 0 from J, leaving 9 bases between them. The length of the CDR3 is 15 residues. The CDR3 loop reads CAISDPRYSNQPQHF. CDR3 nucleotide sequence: TGTGCCATCAGTGATCCCAGGTATAGCAATCAGCCCCAGCATTTT.

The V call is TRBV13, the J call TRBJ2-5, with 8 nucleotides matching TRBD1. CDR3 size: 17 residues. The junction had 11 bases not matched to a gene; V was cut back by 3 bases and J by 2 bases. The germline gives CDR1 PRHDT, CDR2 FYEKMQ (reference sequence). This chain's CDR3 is CASSLGVQGASQETQYF. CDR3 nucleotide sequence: TGTGCCAGCAGCTTGGGGGTGCAGGGGGCTAGTCAAGAGACCCAGTACTTC.

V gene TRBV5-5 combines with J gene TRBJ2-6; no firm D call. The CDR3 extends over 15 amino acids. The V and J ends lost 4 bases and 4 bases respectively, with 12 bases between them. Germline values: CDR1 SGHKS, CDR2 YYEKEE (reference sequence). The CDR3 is CASSLLQAGANVLTF. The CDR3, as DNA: TGTGCCAGCAGCCTCCTCCAGGCCGGGGCCAACGTCCTGACTTTC.

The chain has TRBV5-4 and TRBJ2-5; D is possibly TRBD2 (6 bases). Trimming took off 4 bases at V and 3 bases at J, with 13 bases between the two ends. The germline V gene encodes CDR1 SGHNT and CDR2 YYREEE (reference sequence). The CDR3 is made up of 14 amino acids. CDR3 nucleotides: TGTGCCAGCAGCCCGGGACTCCGCGAAGAGACCCAGTACTTC. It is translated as CASSPGLREETQYF.

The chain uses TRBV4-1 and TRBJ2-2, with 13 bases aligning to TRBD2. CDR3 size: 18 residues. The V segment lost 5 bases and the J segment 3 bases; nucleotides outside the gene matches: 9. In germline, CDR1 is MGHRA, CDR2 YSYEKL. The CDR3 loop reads CASSYQTSGGPDTGELFF. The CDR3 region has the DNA TGCGCCAGCAGCTATCAGACTAGCGGGGGGCCGGACACCGGGGAGCTGTTTTTT.

The CDR3 DNA is TGTGCCAGCAGCCTTTCGAACGAGCAGTACTTC. Translation: CASSLSNEQYF. This sequence joins TRBV28 and TRBJ2-5; D is ambiguous. The tail of the sequence fits TRBJ2-7 better, so the J call may be wrong. The germline gives CDR1 MDHEN, CDR2 SYDVKM. CDR3 length: 11 amino acids.